In its sample, the clone carrying this T cell receptor (beta chain) was seen many times. No antigen is known for it. The read ends 3 residues early relative to the CDR3; the germline J gene fills the gap. Only in-frame clones appear in the TCRdb table, and some are missing; sequencing was by immunoSEQ multiplex PCR. The sample contains 45,000 to 70,000 clones, none of them singletons. The sample is drawn from a study of T cell clonality in common variable immunodeficiency. Both groups were predominantly of Caucasian heritage. Donors gave about 5 to 8.5 ml heparinized peripheral whole blood. V lost 1 base and J lost 5; bases outside the gene matches: 0. From germline, CDR1 is SGHRS and CDR2 YFSETQ. CDR3 length equals 14 residues. Points from the study as a whole: Patient heterogeneity in the CVID cohort limited correlations between repertoire features and clinical complications.

The sample comprised peripheral blood mononuclear cells. This clonotype was obtained from a person aged 18 to 69 in good health. The chain couples TRBV5-1 to TRBJ1-6, with 7 bases matching TRBD1. The CDR3 protein is CASSLTGDNSPLHF. The part of the CDR3 DNA that was read is TGCGCCAGCAGCTTGACAGGGGATAATTCACCC.